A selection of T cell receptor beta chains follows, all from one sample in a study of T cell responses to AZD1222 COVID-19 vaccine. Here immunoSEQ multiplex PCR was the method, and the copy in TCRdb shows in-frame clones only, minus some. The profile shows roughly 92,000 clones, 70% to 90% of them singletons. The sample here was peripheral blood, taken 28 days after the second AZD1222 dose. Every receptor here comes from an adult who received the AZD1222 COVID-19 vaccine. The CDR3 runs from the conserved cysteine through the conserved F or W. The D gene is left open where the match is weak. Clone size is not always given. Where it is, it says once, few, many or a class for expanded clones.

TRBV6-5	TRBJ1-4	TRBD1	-	TGTGCCAGCAGGTCAGGGGGAGCGGCTAATGAAAAACTGTTTTTT	CASRSGGAANEKLFF
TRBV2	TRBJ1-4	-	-	TGTGCCAGCAGTGAATGGGGGGTCCCGGGAGAAAAACTGTTTTTT	CASSEWGVPGEKLFF
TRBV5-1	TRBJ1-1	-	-	TGCGCCAGCAGCTTATTGAGGGACACTGAAGCTTTCTTT	CASSLLRDTEAFF
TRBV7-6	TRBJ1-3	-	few	TGTGCCAGCAGCCCGGGACCTGGAAACACCATATATTTT	CASSPGPGNTIYF
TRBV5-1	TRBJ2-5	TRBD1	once	TGCGCCAGCAGCTTAAACAGGGGGCACGAAGAGACCCAGTACTTC	CASSLNRGHEETQYF
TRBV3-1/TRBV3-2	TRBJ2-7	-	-	TGTGCCAGCAGCCAAGGGGGCTCAAACTACGAGCAGTACTTC	CASSQGGSNYEQYF
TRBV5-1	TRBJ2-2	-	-	TGCGCCAGCAGCCGGGGGATCGGGGAGCTGTTTTTT	CASSRGIGELFF
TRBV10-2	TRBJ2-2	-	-	TGCGCCAGCAACGACTTCCGCACCGGGGAGCTGTTTTTT	CASNDFRTGELFF
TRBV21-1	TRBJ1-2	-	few	TGTGCCAGCAGCAAAGTTTCAGGGGTCGGAGGCTACACCTTC	CASSKVSGVGGYTF
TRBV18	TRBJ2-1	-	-	TGTGCCAGCTCACCCCGAGCGACAGCGGGCAATGAGCAGTTCTTC	CASSPRATAGNEQFF
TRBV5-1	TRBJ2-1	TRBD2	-	TGCGCCAGCAGCCCCACTAGCGGGGGGCACAATGAGCAGTTCTTC	CASSPTSGGHNEQFF
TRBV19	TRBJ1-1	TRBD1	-	TGTGCCAGTAGCCGAGGGACAGGAAAAATGAACACTGAAGCTTTCTTT	CASSRGTGKMNTEAFF
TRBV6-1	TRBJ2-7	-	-	TGTGCCAGCAGTGAGGACAGTACCTACGAGCAGTACTTC	CASSEDSTYEQYF
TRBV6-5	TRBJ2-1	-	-	TGTGCCAGCAGTTACCAACAGGGCCATGAGCAGTTCTTC	CASSYQQGHEQFF
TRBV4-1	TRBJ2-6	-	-	TGCGCCAGCAGCCAAGGGGGGGACGGCGCGTTTGGGGCCAACGTCCTGACTTTC	CASSQGGDGAFGANVLTF
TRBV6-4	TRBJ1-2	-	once	TGTGCCAGCAGCCAAGACGGAAACTCCTATGGCTACACCTTC	CASSQDGNSYGYTF
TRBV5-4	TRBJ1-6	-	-	TGTGCCAGCAGCTTATCAGGGGCGAGTTCACCCCTCCACTTT	CASSLSGASSPLHF
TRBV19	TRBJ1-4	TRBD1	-	TGTGCCAGTAGTCCAAGACAGGGGGCGTTAGAAAAACTGTTTTTT	CASSPRQGALEKLFF
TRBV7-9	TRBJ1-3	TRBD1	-	TGTGCCAGCAGCTCGACCGGGACAGGGGGAAACACCATATATTTT	CASSSTGTGGNTIYF
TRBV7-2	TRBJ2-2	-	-	TGTGCCAGCAGCTTATTCCAGGAGAACACCGGGGAGCTGTTTTTT	CASSLFQENTGELFF
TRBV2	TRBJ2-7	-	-	TGTGCCAGCAGTGAAGGGCAGGATTACTACGAGCAGTACTTC	CASSEGQDYYEQYF
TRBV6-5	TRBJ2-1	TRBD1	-	TGTGCCAGCCAGGGGGCCGATGAGCAGTTCTTC	CASQGADEQFF
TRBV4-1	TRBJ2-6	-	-	TGCGCCAGCAGCCAAGCAGGGCAAATCTCTGGGGCCAACGTCCTGACTTTC	CASSQAGQISGANVLTF
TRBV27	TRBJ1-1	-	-	TGTGCCAGCAGTTCAAGAATAATGAACACTGAAGCTTTCTTT	CASSSRIMNTEAFF
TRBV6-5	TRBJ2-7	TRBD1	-	TGTGCCAGCAGCCAGGACAGGGGATACGAGCAGTACTTC	CASSQDRGYEQYF
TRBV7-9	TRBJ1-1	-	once	TGTGCCAGCAGCTTATCCTGGGGCAGAGATCAAGCTTTCTTT	CASSLSWGRDQAFF
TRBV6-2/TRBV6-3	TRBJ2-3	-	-	TGTGCCAGCAGTTACTCTAAAGATACGCAGTATTTT	CASSYSKDTQYF
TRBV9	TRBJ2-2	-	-	TGTGCCAGCAGCGTAAGGTCCCTGGACACCGGGGAGCTGTTTTTT	CASSVRSLDTGELFF
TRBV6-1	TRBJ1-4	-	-	TGTGCCAGCAGTGACGGGCCGGGACCTGAAAAACTGTTTTTT	CASSDGPGPEKLFF
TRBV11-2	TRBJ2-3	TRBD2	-	TGTGCCAGCAGCTTAGATGGGACCGGGGGGGCCTTTACAGATACGCAGTATTTT	CASSLDGTGGAFTDTQYF
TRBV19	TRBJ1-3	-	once	TGTGCCAGCAGGGAGTACGTCTCTGGAAACACCATATATTTT	CASREYVSGNTIYF
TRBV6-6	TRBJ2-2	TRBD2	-	TGTGCCAGCAGCCGACTAGCGGGGGGGCCTTCGGGGGAGCTGTTTTTT	CASSRLAGGPSGELFF
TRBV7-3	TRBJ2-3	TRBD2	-	TGTGCCAGCAGCTTGGGGTTGGGACTAAACACAGATACGCAGTATTTT	CASSLGLGLNTDTQYF
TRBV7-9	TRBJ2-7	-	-	TGTGCCAGCAGCTTAGCTCAGGGACGGAGCTCCTACGAGCAGTACTTC	CASSLAQGRSSYEQYF
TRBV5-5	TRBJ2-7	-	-	TGTGCCAGCAGCTTGGCGACCGGACGGACAGTCCCCTACGAGCAGTACTTC	CASSLATGRTVPYEQYF
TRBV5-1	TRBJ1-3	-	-	TGCGCCAGCAGCGAATACTCTGGAAACACCATATATTTT	CASSEYSGNTIYF
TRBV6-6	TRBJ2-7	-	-	TGTGCCAGCAGTTACGGGGGGTATGGCGAGCAGTACTTC	CASSYGGYGEQYF
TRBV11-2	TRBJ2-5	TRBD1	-	TGTGCCAGCAGCTTACCGGGACAGGGGGCGAGGGAGACCCAGTACTTC	CASSLPGQGARETQYF
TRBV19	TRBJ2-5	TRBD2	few	TGTGCCAGTAGCGCCGGGACTACATCCGCAGAGACCCAGTACTTC	CASSAGTTSAETQYF
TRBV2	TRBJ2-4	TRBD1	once	TGTGCCAGCAGTATGACAGGGGGCAAAAACATTCAGTACTTC	CASSMTGGKNIQYF